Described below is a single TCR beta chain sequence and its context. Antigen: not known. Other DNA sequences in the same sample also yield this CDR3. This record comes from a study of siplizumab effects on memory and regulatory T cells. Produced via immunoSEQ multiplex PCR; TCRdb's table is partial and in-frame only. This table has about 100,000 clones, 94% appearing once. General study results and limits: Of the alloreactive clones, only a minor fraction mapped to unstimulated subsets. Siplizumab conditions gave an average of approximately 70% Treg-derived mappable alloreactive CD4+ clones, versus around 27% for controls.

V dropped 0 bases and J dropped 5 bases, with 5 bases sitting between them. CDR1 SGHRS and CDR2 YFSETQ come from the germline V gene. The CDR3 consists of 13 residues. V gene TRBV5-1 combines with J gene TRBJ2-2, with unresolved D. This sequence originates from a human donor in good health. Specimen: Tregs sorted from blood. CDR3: CASSLVGTGELFF. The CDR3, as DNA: TGCGCCAGCAGCTTGGTCGGGACCGGGGAGCTGTTTTTT. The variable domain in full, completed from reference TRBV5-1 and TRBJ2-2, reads KAGVTQTPRYLIKTRGQQVTLSCSPISGHRSVSWYQQTPGQGLQFLFEYFSETQRNKGNFPGRFSGRQFSNSRSEMNVSTLELGDSALYLCASSLVGTGELFFGEGSRLTVL.